This T cell receptor (beta chain) is from a study of CD8 T cells in ankylosing spondylitis. For TCR beta, libraries came from quantitative 5'-RACE with molecular barcodes. TCRdb re-derived calls from the 5' RACE reads in MiXCR, one entry per CDR3 protein. The sample consists of under 950,000 distinct CDR3 sequences, around 19% of them appearing once. For this clonotype: Its target is unknown.

Trimming stripped 5 bases from V and 3 bases from J, with 7 bases between. Germline V lookup: CDR1 MDHEN, CDR2 SYDVKM. This CDR3 region has 12 residues. Study outcomes and limitations: What seemed typical of ankylosing spondylitis blood was a TCR beta motif built from roughly eight highly homologous variants.

The chain employs TRBV28 and TRBJ2-5; D uncertain. What was sequenced was blood, either unsorted or a sorted T cell fraction (not recorded which). The source of this sequence is a male donor with ankylosing spondylitis. CDR3 amino acids: CASSGSKETQYF. For the CDR3, the DNA is TGTGCCAGCAGTGGCAGCAAAGAGACCCAGTACTTC.